This entry lists 9 T cell receptor beta chains sequenced from one sample in a study of T cells in lung cancer brain metastases. Clones were read by immunoSEQ multiplex PCR, and TCRdb kept only the in-frame ones, dropping some. This sample has approximately 3,500 clones, with 80% to 90% found just once. The sequencing input was tumor tissue from the primary lung tumor. The receptors derive from a woman between 50 and 59 years old with non-small cell lung cancer.

V and J are TRBV5-8 and TRBJ2-3, with 10 bases aligning to TRBD1. V lost 7 bases and J lost 4; bases outside the gene matches: 9. The CDR3 sequence is 15 residues long. CDR1 and CDR2 from the germline V gene are SGHTS and YDEGEE. The CDR3 DNA follows: TGTGCCAGCCCAATTCGACAGGGGGCCCCAGATACGCAGTATTTT. It encodes CASPIRQGAPDTQYF. Full variable domain (remainder filled in from reference TRBV5-8 and TRBJ2-3): EAGVTQSPTHLIKTRGQQATLRCSPISGHTSVYWYQQALGLGLQFLLWYDEGEERNRGNFPPRFSGRQFPNYSSELNVNALELEDSALYLCASPIRQGAPDTQYFGPGTRLTVL.

CDR3 sequence (DNA): TGTGCCAGCAGCCGCCCCGGGGGGGTTCTATACGAGCAGTACTTC. This encodes CASSRPGGVLYEQYF. The rearrangement links TRBV11-2 to TRBJ2-7; 8 nucleotides line up with TRBD2. J lost 4 bases, V lost 5 bases, and 10 bases had no gene match. CDR3 length: 15 residues. CDR1 is SGHAT and CDR2 is FQNNGV in the germline V gene.

The V and J genes are TRBV19 and TRBJ1-1; weak D call: TRBD1 (6 bases). The V gene lost 8 bases and the J gene lost 2 bases, with 15 bases spanning the gap. Per the germline V gene, CDR1 is LNHDA and CDR2 is SQIVND (reference sequence). The CDR3 totals 14 residues. This CDR3 reads CASARTGSNTEAFF. CDR3 DNA: TGTGCCAGTGCCAGAACAGGGAGTAACACTGAAGCTTTCTTT.

The chain is built from TRBV19 and TRBJ1-1; D may be TRBD1 (5 bases). The CDR3 length is 13 residues. The V end was cut by 2 bases, the J end by 4 bases, with 8 bases between. Germline V gene lookup returns CDR1 LNHDA and CDR2 SQIVND (reference sequence). The CDR3 nucleotides read TGTGCCAGTAGTATAACCGGGGGCACTGAAGCTTTCTTT. This sequence encodes CASSITGGTEAFF.

The V and J genes are TRBV30 and TRBJ1-6; D gene unclear. CDR1 is GTSNPN, CDR2 SVGIG, per germline (reference sequence). The CDR3 has 13 amino acids. V was shortened by 3 bases and J by 7 bases, with 10 bases between the two germline ends. CDR3 sequence reads: CAWRQGRNSPLHF. For the CDR3, the DNA is TGTGCCTGGAGGCAAGGACGGAATTCACCCCTCCACTTT. The full variable domain, its missing parts supplied by reference TRBV30 and TRBJ1-6, is SQTIHQWPATLVQPVGSPLSLECTVEGTSNPNLYWYRQAAGRGLQLLFYSVGIGQISSEVPQNLSASRPQDRQFILSSKKLLLSDSGFYLCAWRQGRNSPLHFGNGTRLTVT.

V usage is TRBV5-6 and J usage is TRBJ1-1; D remains ambiguous. Trimming took off 1 base at V and 1 base at J, with 11 bases between the two ends. CDR3 size: 15 residues. CDR1 is SGHDT and CDR2 is YYEEEE in the germline V gene. In DNA form, the CDR3 reads TGTGCCAGCAGCTTGTATGCGGGTTGGAACACTGAAGCTTTCTTT. Its translation: CASSLYAGWNTEAFF.

The chain links TRBV5-8 to TRBJ2-7; 9 bases fit TRBD1. The V segment lost 4 bases and the J segment 2 bases; nucleotides outside the gene matches: 7. The CDR3 is 15 residues long. CDR1 and CDR2 (germline): SGHTS, YDEGEE. The CDR3 reads CASSHRTGAAYEQYF. DNA for the CDR3: TGTGCCAGCAGCCACAGGACAGGGGCGGCCTACGAGCAGTACTTC.

This rearrangement joins TRBV9 to TRBJ1-1; D may be TRBD1 (5 bases). Germline CDR1 reads SGDLS; CDR2 reads YYNGEE. The CDR3 totals 14 residues. The V end was cut by 4 bases, the J end by 0 bases, with 10 bases between. As DNA, the CDR3 is TGTGCCAGCAGCACAGGATTCATGAACACTGAAGCTTTCTTT. Translation: CASSTGFMNTEAFF.

The chain couples TRBV9 to TRBJ2-7; 7 positions agree with TRBD1. The CDR3 totals 14 residues. Germline V CDR1 and CDR2: SGDLS, YYNGEE. The junction had 7 bases not matched to a gene; V was cut back by 4 bases and J by 3 bases. The CDR3 coding sequence is TGTGCCAGCAGCTCCCGACAGGGAGACTACGAGCAGTACTTC. This encodes CASSSRQGDYEQYF.